Presented here are 28 T cell receptor beta chains from one specimen sequenced in a study of human T cells and chemical hapten exposure. Stated time point: patch test 2, 6 weeks after DPC sensitization. Treatment here: therapeutic diphenylcyclopropenone sensitization with weekly scalp DPC. TCRdb independently ran MiXCR on the RACE reads; one entry per CDR3 protein. Here the sample spans about 380,000 distinct CDR3 sequences, about 6% being singletons. The source was whole blood, collected in connection with sensitization to the hapten diphenylcyclopropenone (DPC). All receptors derive from a woman aged 18-29 years with alopecia areata. Some clones in this sample may be carry-over from other donors' samples.

The DNA of the CDR3 is TGTGCCAGCAGCTTATTTAGAGGCAGCCCCTCTGGAAACACCATATATTTT. Residues: CASSLFRGSPSGNTIYF. The chain recombines TRBV7-2 with TRBJ1-3; D gene unclear. Germline V gene sequence: CDR1 SGHTA, CDR2 FQGNSA. V was cut by 2 bases and J by 0 bases, with 14 bases left in between. The CDR3 sequence is 17 residues long.

Only a few counts were recorded for this clonotype. The chain joins TRBV15 to TRBJ2-2; TRBD1 or TRBD2 may be the D gene (5 bases each). The germline V gene encodes CDR1 LNHNV and CDR2 YYDKDF (reference sequence). CDR3 length: 18 amino acids. Trimming shortened V by 0 bases and J by 0 bases, and 14 bases separated the two germline ends. The CDR3 region is CATSRESGRATNTGELFF. DNA for the CDR3: TGTGCCACCAGCAGAGAATCGGGACGGGCGACGAACACCGGGGAGCTGTTTTTT.

This clonotype was seen only a few times. This rearrangement joins TRBV6-6 to TRBJ2-5, with D possibly matching TRBD2 (6 bases). The CDR3 length is 16 residues. Trimming pared 5 bases from V and 4 bases from J, leaving 20 bases between. Germline CDR1 MNHNY, CDR2 SVGAGI (reference sequence). Here the CDR3 DNA reads TGTGCCAGCAGTCCAGATGTCTTCAGGGAGGCAGAGACCCAGTACTTC. Its protein is CASSPDVFREAETQYF.

The chain combines TRBV19 with TRBJ2-3, with 8 bases aligning to TRBD2. The CDR3 covers 15 residues. V dropped 7 bases and J dropped 0; count of bases not matched to a gene: 6. Looked up from germline, CDR1 is LNHDA and CDR2 is SQIVND (reference sequence). The CDR3: CASTEAGGSTDTQYF. As DNA, the CDR3 is TGTGCCAGTACAGAGGCGGGGGGCAGCACAGATACGCAGTATTTT.

This clonotype has at least ten counts. V is TRBV7-2 and J is TRBJ2-1; 10 nucleotides match TRBD1. The CDR3 runs 12 residues. Germline trimming cut 5 bases from V and 15 bases from J; bases unmatched to any gene: 7. Looked up from germline, CDR1 is SGHTA and CDR2 is FQGNSA. As DNA, the CDR3 is TGTGCCAGCAGCCCCGGGACAGGGGTTTCGTTCTTC. As protein: CASSPGTGVSFF.

This clonotype was seen many times. As DNA, the CDR3 is TGTGCCAGCAGCTTAGACGTAAGTGGATGGACAGGGGGCACTGAAGCTTTCTTT. It yields the protein CASSLDVSGWTGGTEAFF. The rearrangement uses TRBV11-1 and TRBJ1-1; 10 bases line up with TRBD1. Per the germline V gene, CDR1 is SGHAT and CDR2 is FQDESV (reference sequence). With 1 base clipped from V and 4 bases from J, the junction kept 12 bases outside the gene matches. The CDR3 is 18 amino acids.

V is TRBV7-9 and J is TRBJ1-4; D is unclear. Per germline, CDR1 SEHNR and CDR2 FQNEAQ (reference sequence). The CDR3 length is 14 residues. The ends were cut back, 2 bases at V and 2 bases at J, with 6 bases in the middle. CDR3 in DNA: TGTGCCAGCAGCTTATCCAGTACTAATGAAAAACTGTTTTTT. Translation gives CASSLSSTNEKLFF.

The chain joins TRBV20-1 to TRBJ2-1, with TRBD2 matching over 13 bases. The CDR3 is 16 amino acids. V trimming: 6 bases; J trimming: 2 bases; junction bases outside the gene matches: 7. CDR1 is DFQATT and CDR2 is SNEGSKA in the germline V gene (reference sequence). CDR3 amino acids: CSANGLAGATYNEQFF. CDR3 in DNA: TGCAGTGCCAATGGACTAGCGGGGGCTACCTACAATGAGCAGTTCTTC.

This chain links TRBV20-1 with TRBJ2-1; 8 bases map to TRBD1. The CDR3 covers 14 residues. Germline CDR1 DFQATT, CDR2 SNEGSKA (reference sequence). V lost 6 bases and J lost 1; bases outside the gene matches: 5. The CDR3 here is CSATGQGSYNEQFF. The CDR3 nucleotides read TGCAGTGCGACAGGACAGGGATCCTACAATGAGCAGTTCTTC.

This clonotype has at least ten counts. J is TRBJ1-1 and V is TRBV20-1; D unresolved. This CDR3 has 14 residues. V lost 2 bases, J lost 1 base, and 11 bases lay in between. In germline, CDR1 is DFQATT, CDR2 SNEGSKA (reference sequence). CDR3 loop: CSARPERENTEAFF. DNA for the CDR3: TGCAGTGCTAGACCGGAACGGGAGAACACTGAAGCTTTCTTT.

The chain has TRBV2 and TRBJ1-3, with unresolved D. Germline values: CDR1 SNHLY, CDR2 FYNNEI. V lost 4 bases to trimming and J lost 0 bases, with 7 bases between them. This CDR3 region has 14 residues. As DNA, the CDR3 is TGTGCCAGCAGTGTGGAAGCCTCTGGAAACACCATATATTTT. As protein: CASSVEASGNTIYF.

This clonotype has a handful of counts. The chain employs TRBV5-1 and TRBJ2-1; unclear D gene. The V end lost 5 bases, the J end lost 2 bases, and 8 bases lay between the germline ends. CDR3 length equals 13 residues. Germline CDR1 SGHRS, CDR2 YFSETQ. The CDR3 reads CASSEFTYNEQFF. The CDR3 bases are TGCGCCAGCAGTGAATTCACCTACAATGAGCAGTTCTTC.

The sample holds one count of this clonotype. This may be a read error: a much more frequent sequence differs by one nucleotide. The chain carries TRBV20-1 and TRBJ1-2, with a possible D match to TRBD1 (5 bases). CDR1 and CDR2 (germline): DFQATT, SNEGSKA (reference sequence). This CDR3 has 12 amino acids. The CDR3 spells CGAKGVNYGYTF. Here the CDR3 DNA reads TGCGGTGCTAAAGGGGTTAACTATGGCTACACCTTC.

In this sample, this clonotype turned up many times. The V call is TRBV7-8, the J call TRBJ1-1; TRBD1 matches at 7 bases. Germline V gene data show CDR1 as SGHVS and CDR2 as FQNEAQ. V lost 3 bases to trimming and J lost 4 bases; unmatched junction nucleotides: 8. The CDR3 consists of 15 residues. CDR3 amino acids: CASSFPTGFGTEAFF. The CDR3 DNA sequence: TGTGCCAGCAGCTTCCCGACAGGGTTTGGCACTGAAGCTTTCTTT.

The gene calls are TRBV7-2 and TRBJ2-2, with 11 bases lining up with TRBD2. J lost 4 bases, V lost 2 bases, and 6 bases had no gene match. The CDR3 extends over 17 amino acids. CDR1 and CDR2 from the germline V gene are SGHTA and FQGNSA. The CDR3 region has the DNA TGTGCCAGCAGCTTACGTCCCGGGACTAGCGGCACCGGGGAGCTGTTTTTT. Translation: CASSLRPGTSGTGELFF.

This clonotype came up many times. The chain carries TRBV5-1 and TRBJ1-1, with a tentative D call TRBD1 (6 bases). Trimming removed 4 bases from V and 2 bases from J, with 12 bases in between. Germline V CDR1 and CDR2: SGHRS, YFSETQ. The CDR3 loop spans 14 amino acids. This CDR3 reads CASSVGHANTEAFF. In nucleotides, the CDR3 is TGCGCCAGCAGCGTGGGACACGCCAACACTGAAGCTTTCTTT.

In this sample, this clonotype turned up a few times. In nucleotides, the CDR3 is TGCGCCAGCAGCCACCCAAGATTTTTCGAGGCGGGCCAGAGGGACGGCTACACCTTC. Protein product: CASSHPRFFEAGQRDGYTF. The chain carries TRBV4-1 and TRBJ1-2, with D possibly matching TRBD1 (5 bases). Trimming shortened V by 3 bases and J by 8 bases, and 31 bases separated the two germline ends. Germline-derived CDR1 and CDR2 are MGHRA and YSYEKL. The CDR3 spans 19 residues.

This clonotype was picked up a small number of times. The chain couples TRBV6-6 to TRBJ2-2, with a possible D match to TRBD2 (6 bases). Per the germline V gene, CDR1 is MNHNY and CDR2 is SVGAGI (reference sequence). There are 15 residues in the CDR3. The V and J ends lost 7 bases and 4 bases respectively, with 16 bases between them. The CDR3 is CASNQPGLVTGELFF. Written as DNA, the CDR3 is TGTGCCAGCAACCAACCGGGACTCGTCACCGGGGAGCTGTTTTTT.

This clonotype showed up many times. CDR3 region: CASSLNQGANEKLFF. The CDR3 DNA follows: TGTGCCAGCAGCTTAAACCAGGGCGCTAATGAAAAACTGTTTTTT. J is TRBJ1-4 and V is TRBV7-2, with a possible D match to TRBD1 (5 bases). The V end lost 2 bases, the J end lost 3 bases, and 10 bases lay between the germline ends. The CDR3 spans 15 residues. Per the germline V gene, CDR1 is SGHTA and CDR2 is FQGNSA.

The gene calls are TRBV2 and TRBJ1-2; no clear D gene. The CDR3 covers 12 residues. V was cut by 3 bases and J by 2 bases, with 4 bases left in between. Looked up from germline, CDR1 is SNHLY and CDR2 is FYNNEI. The DNA of the CDR3 is TGTGCCAGCAGTGACAACAACTATGGCTACACCTTC. Translation: CASSDNNYGYTF.

This clonotype was counted a few times. This chain uses TRBV4-2 with TRBJ2-5, with D perhaps TRBD1 or TRBD2 (6 bases each). The CDR3 loop spans 16 amino acids. Germline lookup yields CDR1 LGHNA and CDR2 YNFKEQ. V was shortened by 4 bases and J by 3 bases, with 18 bases between the two germline ends. The CDR3 sequence: CASSLLGGGDEETQYF. The CDR3 DNA sequence: TGTGCCAGCAGCCTCCTGGGGGGCGGGGACGAAGAGACCCAGTACTTC.

This clonotype was seen ten or more times. The CDR3 region is CASSSGGLGNTIYF. The CDR3 DNA reads TGTGCCAGCAGTTCCGGGGGGCTGGGAAACACCATATATTTT. This chain connects TRBV12-3 or TRBV12-4 to TRBJ1-3; tentatively, D is TRBD1 (6 bases). Deletions cut 4 bases from V and 4 bases from J, with 11 bases between. The CDR3 sequence is 14 residues long.

This clonotype was detected ten times or more. The chain combines TRBV6-5 with TRBJ2-2; possibly TRBD1 for D (5 bases). V lost 5 bases and J 0 bases, leaving 13 bases between the germline ends. This CDR3 has 16 residues. The germline CDR1 and CDR2 sequences are MNHEY and SVGAGI. CDR3 residues: CASSPPTVSNTGELFF. CDR3 in DNA: TGTGCCAGCAGTCCCCCGACAGTCTCGAACACCGGGGAGCTGTTTTTT.

Only a few counts were recorded for this clonotype. The gene calls are TRBV27 and TRBJ1-4, with D maybe TRBD1 (6 bases). Per germline, CDR1 MNHEY and CDR2 SMNVEV (reference sequence). V was clipped by 5 bases and J by 6 bases, with 13 bases between them. CDR3 length equals 14 residues. The CDR3 DNA follows: TGTGCCAGCAGTGCCTATTCAGGGGATGAAAAACTGTTTTTT. Encoded protein: CASSAYSGDEKLFF.

This clonotype was seen only a few times. J is TRBJ2-1 and V is TRBV12-3 or TRBV12-4; 8 nucleotides agree with TRBD1. V trimming: 6 bases; J trimming: 6 bases; junction bases outside the gene matches: 10. The CDR3 sequence is 15 residues long. CDR3 sequence: CASSPRQGRANEQFF. The CDR3 DNA reads as TGTGCCAGCAGCCCTCGACAGGGGCGGGCCAATGAGCAGTTCTTC.

The chain joins TRBV5-1 to TRBJ2-3; D assignment may be TRBD1 or TRBD2 (5 bases each). The ends were cut back, 5 bases at V and 0 bases at J, with 10 bases in the middle. CDR1 and CDR2 from the germline V gene are SGHRS and YFSETQ. The CDR3 is 14 amino acids. In DNA form, the CDR3 reads TGCGCCAGCAGGGGGGACCCTAGCACAGATACGCAGTATTTT. Translated, it gives CASRGDPSTDTQYF. The variable domain in full, completed from reference TRBV5-1 and TRBJ2-3, reads KAGVTQTPRYLIKTRGQQVTLSCSPISGHRSVSWYQQTPGQGLQFLFEYFSETQRNKGNFPGRFSGRQFSNSRSEMNVSTLELGDSALYLCASRGDPSTDTQYFGPGTRLTVL.

This clonotype was seen ten or more times. This chain uses TRBV29-1 with TRBJ2-7, with D possibly called TRBD1 or TRBD2 (5 bases each). The CDR3 extends over 12 amino acids. Germline assignment: CDR1 SQVTM and CDR2 ANQGSEA. Trimming took off 7 bases at V and 7 bases at J, with 17 bases between the two ends. The CDR3 DNA reads TGCAGCGCGAGGGCAGGACCAGGGGAGCAGTACTTC. Its translation: CSARAGPGEQYF.

Many counts were recorded for this clonotype. V usage is TRBV7-2 and J usage is TRBJ1-5, with 9 positions matching TRBD1. The V and J ends lost 5 bases and 4 bases, in that order; junction bases with no gene match: 6. The CDR3 is 15 amino acids. Germline assignment: CDR1 SGHTA and CDR2 FQGNSA. The CDR3 protein is CASSATGGANQPQHF. CDR3 bases: TGTGCCAGCAGCGCCACAGGGGGCGCAAATCAGCCCCAGCATTTT.